One and the same sample provided the 28 T cell receptor beta chains below, sequenced in a study of cytomegalovirus exposure and HLA in healthy donors (dated by TCRdb to between 2016 and 2019). Receptors were amplified or captured by the immunoSEQ multiplex PCR assay. For the multiplex PCR, a mixture combining 60 forward primers for TCR Vbeta segments and 13 reverse primers for TCR Jbeta segments was used. Entries here come from immuneACCESS through TCRdb and include only in-frame sequences with V and J called. Some clones fail to appear in such tables; in the studies checked, an unresolved V gene covers under half of the shortfall, and the cause of the remainder is unknown. Here the sample has 210,000 or so clones; over 60% occur a single time. The top ten constitute 0.63% of the sample. The sample was PBMCs. The receptors were sampled from a young man in good health and CMV-seronegative.

This chain joins TRBV7-9 and TRBJ2-2; 8 bases agree with TRBD2. The CDR3 runs 19 residues. Trimming at V came to 0 bases and at J to 4 bases, leaving 13 bases not matched to a gene. Germline lookup yields CDR1 SEHNR and CDR2 FQNEAQ (reference sequence). The CDR3 reads CASSLAAGGTSWVTGELFF. CDR3 in DNA: TGTGCCAGCAGCTTAGCCGCAGGTGGGACTAGTTGGGTCACCGGGGAGCTGTTTTTT.

The genes are TRBV18 and TRBJ1-6, with 10 bases lining up with TRBD1. Germline trimming cut 1 base from V and 0 bases from J; bases unmatched to any gene: 0. The CDR3 consists of 17 residues. CDR1 and CDR2 from the germline V gene are KGHSH and LQKENI. CDR3 in DNA: TGTGCCAGCTCACCACGGACAGGGGGCTCCTATAATTCACCCCTCCACTTT. Its protein product is CASSPRTGGSYNSPLHF.

The CDR3 nucleotides are TGTGCCAGCAGCTTTTCGGGACTCGGCGAAAAACTGTTTTTT. Translating gives CASSFSGLGEKLFF. J is TRBJ1-4 and V is TRBV7-8, with D perhaps TRBD1 (5 bases). Per germline, CDR1 SGHVS and CDR2 FQNEAQ. This CDR3 is 14 amino acids long. The V end was cut by 3 bases, the J end by 8 bases, with 13 bases between.

This chain uses TRBV6-5 with TRBJ2-6; D not resolved. V lost 7 bases to trimming and J lost 0 bases, with 4 bases between them. The V gene's germline CDR1 is MNHEY and CDR2 SVGAGI. The CDR3 has 13 residues. CDR3: CASTSSGANVLTF. The CDR3 DNA sequence: TGTGCCAGCACTAGCTCTGGGGCCAACGTCCTGACTTTC.

J is TRBJ1-4 and V is TRBV10-2; D is undetermined. Trimming took 6 bases from V and 0 from J, leaving 5 bases between them. The CDR3 contains 13 residues. Per germline, CDR1 WSHSY and CDR2 SAAADI. CDR3 in amino acids: CASRPATNEKLFF. Written as DNA, the CDR3 is TGCGCCAGCAGACCGGCAACTAATGAAAAACTGTTTTTT.

The V gene is TRBV5-4, the J gene TRBJ2-5; perhaps TRBD1 as D (5 bases). CDR3 length: 14 amino acids. The ends were cut back, 0 bases at V and 5 bases at J, with 11 bases in the middle. CDR1 SGHNT and CDR2 YYREEE come from the germline V gene (reference sequence). The CDR3 bases are TGTGCCAGCAGCTTGGACAGGCCTTGGGAGACCCAGTACTTC. The encoded protein is CASSLDRPWETQYF.

The rearrangement links TRBV5-1 to TRBJ2-3; D uncertain. CDR1 is SGHRS and CDR2 is YFSETQ in the germline V gene. The CDR3 contains 13 residues. The V end was cut by 0 bases, the J end by 2 bases, with 4 bases between. CDR3 bases: TGCGCCAGCAGCTTGGCCTCCACAGATACGCAGTATTTT. This gives the protein CASSLASTDTQYF.

The chain recombines TRBV7-9 with TRBJ2-7; TRBD2 aligns across 14 bases. This CDR3 is built from 16 residues. Trimming took 4 bases from V and 6 from J; bases not matched to a gene: 8. Per germline, CDR1 SEHNR and CDR2 FQNEAQ (reference sequence). This CDR3 is CASSSPTSGRAFEQYF. DNA for the CDR3: TGTGCCAGCAGCTCACCGACTAGCGGGAGGGCCTTCGAGCAGTACTTC.

V is TRBV6-5 and J is TRBJ2-5, with D tentatively TRBD2 (5 bases). Germline V gives CDR1 MNHEY, CDR2 SVGAGI. This CDR3 spans 13 amino acids. With 5 bases removed from V and 7 bases from J, the gap between germline ends came to 14 bases. The CDR3 nucleotides are TGTGCCAGCAGTAGATCGGACCGGGGGACCCAGTACTTC. It is translated as CASSRSDRGTQYF.

The chain uses TRBV5-6 and TRBJ1-2; a weak D match, TRBD1 (6 bases). CDR3 length: 14 residues. Germline lookup yields CDR1 SGHDT and CDR2 YYEEEE. The V and J ends lost 4 bases and 4 bases respectively, with 14 bases between them. The CDR3 DNA reads TGTGCCAGCAGCCCGGACAGCCCGATCTATGGCTACACCTTC. Its translation is CASSPDSPIYGYTF.

Only a few counts were recorded for this clone. The V gene is TRBV6-6, the J gene TRBJ2-5; TRBD2 matches 7 bases. TRBJ2-7 explains the end of the DNA better; the J call may be wrong. This CDR3 has 14 amino acids. Per germline, CDR1 MNHNY and CDR2 SVGAGI (reference sequence). DNA for the CDR3: TGTGCCAGCTCTGGCAAGCGGGAAGCCTACGAGCAGTACTTC. This sequence encodes CASSGKREAYEQYF.

The chain recombines TRBV7-2 with TRBJ2-7; possibly TRBD2 for D (6 bases). Trimming cost V 1 base and J 4 bases, with 20 bases left between them. Germline V gene lookup returns CDR1 SGHTA and CDR2 FQGNSA. This CDR3 is built from 17 residues. CDR3 sequence: CASSLDRTGVPAYEQYF. CDR3 nucleotides: TGTGCCAGCAGCTTAGATCGGACGGGAGTCCCCGCGTACGAGCAGTACTTC.

The chain combines TRBV11-1 with TRBJ1-2, with 10 nucleotides matching TRBD1. There are 16 residues in the CDR3. CDR1 is SGHAT and CDR2 is FQDESV in the germline V gene (reference sequence). V shed 5 bases, J shed 7 bases, and the junction held 13 bases outside the gene matches. The CDR3 reads CASSPTSGTGERGYTF. For the CDR3, the DNA is TGTGCCAGCAGCCCAACCTCCGGGACAGGGGAACGTGGCTACACCTTC.

V is TRBV5-1 and J is TRBJ1-4; TRBD1 matches 9 bases. There are 15 residues in the CDR3. V shed 2 bases and J 2 bases; nucleotides not matched to a gene: 1. CDR1 and CDR2 (germline): SGHRS, YFSETQ. The DNA for the CDR3 is TGCGCCAGCAGCTTACAGGGGGCCACTAATGAAAAACTGTTTTTT. Translating it yields CASSLQGATNEKLFF.

The table lists this clone with a few counts. The genes are TRBV28 and TRBJ1-2; tentative D call: TRBD1 (6 bases). The V gene lost 6 bases and the J gene lost 6 bases, with 20 bases spanning the gap. Per germline, CDR1 MDHEN and CDR2 SYDVKM. CDR3 length: 15 residues. CDR3 residues: CASRTGPVHGNGYTF. In DNA form, the CDR3 reads TGTGCCAGCAGAACAGGGCCCGTTCACGGCAATGGCTACACCTTC.

The CDR3 loop is CASSSLAGSKETQYF. The CDR3 nucleotides read TGTGCCAGCAGCTCCCTAGCGGGATCGAAAGAGACCCAGTACTTC. This chain joins TRBV7-3 and TRBJ2-5; 9 bases fit TRBD2. This CDR3 contains 15 residues. The junction had 6 bases not matched to a gene; V was cut back by 4 bases and J by 3 bases. The germline V gene encodes CDR1 SGHTA and CDR2 FQGTGA.

The chain recombines TRBV5-4 with TRBJ1-5; TRBD1 agrees at 9 bases. The CDR3 is 15 residues long. Germline V gene data show CDR1 as SGHNT and CDR2 as YYREEE (reference sequence). J lost 7 bases, V lost 5 bases, and 10 bases had no gene match. CDR3 DNA sequence: TGTGCCAGCAGTCCCGGGACAGGGACCGGGCAGCCCCAGCATTTT. Protein sequence: CASSPGTGTGQPQHF. Based on the CDR3 plus reference TRBV5-4 and TRBJ1-5, the full variable domain is ETGVTQSPTHLIKTRGQQVTLRCSSQSGHNTVSWYQQALGQGPQFIFQYYREEENGRGNFPPRFSGLQFPNYSSELNVNALELDDSALYLCASSPGTGTGQPQHFGDGTRLSIL.

The table lists this clone with a few counts. CDR3 DNA: TGCGCCAGCAGCTCCGAATCACGCCCCGCGGTTCCCGCAAACTATGGCTACACCTTC. Translating it yields CASSSESRPAVPANYGYTF. The V gene is TRBV5-1, the J gene TRBJ1-2, with no clear D. CDR3 length: 19 amino acids. CDR1 is SGHRS, CDR2 YFSETQ, per germline. Between the trimmed V and J ends, which lost 3 bases and 2 bases, there was a span of 26 bases.

The V gene is TRBV5-1, the J gene TRBJ2-7; D might be TRBD1 (5 bases). This CDR3 is 14 amino acids long. The germline CDR1 and CDR2 sequences are SGHRS and YFSETQ. With 7 bases removed from V and 0 bases from J, the gap between germline ends came to 14 bases. The CDR3 DNA sequence: TGCGCCAGCCGCCTCCAGGGCAGCTCCTACGAGCAGTACTTC. Encoded protein: CASRLQGSSYEQYF.

The chain has TRBV10-3 and TRBJ2-3; 11 nucleotides agree with TRBD2. There are 18 residues in the CDR3. V lost 0 bases and J lost 2; bases outside the gene matches: 7. The germline gives CDR1 ENHRY, CDR2 SYGVKD. CDR3 in DNA: TGTGCCATCAGTGAGTCTTCACTACTAGCGGGAGCCACAGATACGCAGTATTTT. Translated: CAISESSLLAGATDTQYF.

The DNA of the CDR3 is TGTGCCTGGGAGGGAGGGACCACTGAAGCTTTCTTT. Protein: CAWEGGTTEAFF. The rearrangement links TRBV30 to TRBJ1-1; D might be TRBD1 (5 bases). The CDR3 extends over 12 amino acids. The germline V gene has CDR1 GTSNPN and CDR2 SVGIG (reference sequence). V lost 5 bases, J lost 4 bases, and 11 bases lay in between.

This chain uses TRBV11-2 with TRBJ1-3; no firm D call. The germline CDR1 and CDR2 sequences are SGHAT and FQNNGV. The CDR3 spans 15 residues. The V gene lost 5 bases and the J gene lost 4 bases, with 15 bases spanning the gap. The CDR3 sequence: CASSPGWGAGNTIYF. The CDR3 DNA reads as TGTGCCAGCAGCCCCGGGTGGGGAGCGGGAAACACCATATATTTT.

The V call is TRBV27, the J call TRBJ2-1; 12 bases agree with TRBD2. V lost 7 bases and J lost 3; bases outside the gene matches: 7. This CDR3 contains 16 residues. Germline CDR1 is MNHEY and CDR2 is SMNVEV (reference sequence). The DNA of the CDR3 is TGTGCCAGCACCCGACTAGCGGGAGCAAACTACAATGAGCAGTTCTTC. Translated: CASTRLAGANYNEQFF.

DNA of the CDR3: TGTGCCAGCAGTTACCAAGTGGGCAGGGGGAACACTGAAGCTTTCTTT. It encodes CASSYQVGRGNTEAFF. The chain combines TRBV6-5 with TRBJ1-1; D may be TRBD1 (6 bases). With 2 bases removed from V and 1 base from J, the gap between germline ends came to 14 bases. The length of the CDR3 is 16 residues. Germline loops: CDR1 MNHEY, CDR2 SVGAGI.

The CDR3: CASSLGTSSRTDTQYF. The CDR3 nucleotides are TGCGCCAGCAGCTTGGGGACTAGCAGTCGCACAGATACGCAGTATTTT. The V call is TRBV5-1, the J call TRBJ2-3, with 8 positions matching TRBD2. Germline CDR1 and CDR2: SGHRS and YFSETQ. The CDR3 length is 16 residues. The V and J ends lost 0 bases and 1 base, in that order; junction bases with no gene match: 4.

The chain couples TRBV4-1 to TRBJ2-7, with TRBD1 as a possible D gene (5 bases). The CDR3 contains 16 residues. The V and J ends lost 5 bases and 2 bases respectively, with 19 bases between them. Looked up from germline, CDR1 is MGHRA and CDR2 is YSYEKL. The CDR3, as DNA: TGCGCCAGCAGCTCTCCCCTGAAGGCAGGGACCTACGAGCAGTACTTC. The encoded protein is CASSSPLKAGTYEQYF.

Comments on this clone: Germline is not matched at one junction end, which may reflect a read error. The chain recombines TRBV12-5 with TRBJ2-7, with D perhaps TRBD1 (6 bases). The CDR3 loop spans 16 amino acids. Germline V gives CDR1 LGHNT, CDR2 FRNRAP. CDR3 protein: CAGGDTLKSPSYEQYF. CDR3 DNA sequence: TGTGCTGGTGGGGACACCCTAAAGTCCCCCTCCTACGAGCAGTACTTC.

V gene TRBV10-1 combines with J gene TRBJ2-3, with D maybe TRBD1 (5 bases). Germline values: CDR1 WNHNN, CDR2 SYGVQD (reference sequence). This CDR3 comprises 16 residues. V was clipped by 8 bases and J by 2 bases, with 20 bases between them. The CDR3 coding sequence is TGCGCCAGCTCCCCCACTCCAGGGATGGTCACAGATACGCAGTATTTT. Protein product: CASSPTPGMVTDTQYF.